This entry describes one T cell receptor (beta chain). Its specificity is not known. Post-sort purity exceeded 95% for all sorted populations. This entry comes from a study of beta chain features in type 1 diabetes. Study in general: Cells sorted and examined across all samples totaled over 95 million.

The germline CDR1 and CDR2 sequences are MRHNA and SNTAGT. The CDR3 has 14 amino acids. Trimming took 0 bases from V and 4 from J, leaving 9 bases between them. Study-wide results and limits: PCR, the amplification step, might favor shorter templates, equally in patients and controls. High TCR expression in some cells could lead to their over-representation in cDNA sequencing.

Expressed TCRB transcripts got sequenced, as all isolated RNA was reverse transcribed. Assay: immunoSEQ multiplex PCR; the TCRdb copy retains only in-frame clones and omits some. The sample includes about 240,000 clones, less than 35% of them seen just once. The chain links TRBV6-4 to TRBJ1-1, with D uncertain. Sequencing was carried out using central memory CD4+ T cells from blood. This receptor was obtained from a man between 25 and 39 years old in good health. CDR3 DNA sequence: TGTGCCAGCAGTGACTCTGATCGGGGCACTGAAGCTTTCTTT. It yields the protein CASSDSDRGTEAFF.